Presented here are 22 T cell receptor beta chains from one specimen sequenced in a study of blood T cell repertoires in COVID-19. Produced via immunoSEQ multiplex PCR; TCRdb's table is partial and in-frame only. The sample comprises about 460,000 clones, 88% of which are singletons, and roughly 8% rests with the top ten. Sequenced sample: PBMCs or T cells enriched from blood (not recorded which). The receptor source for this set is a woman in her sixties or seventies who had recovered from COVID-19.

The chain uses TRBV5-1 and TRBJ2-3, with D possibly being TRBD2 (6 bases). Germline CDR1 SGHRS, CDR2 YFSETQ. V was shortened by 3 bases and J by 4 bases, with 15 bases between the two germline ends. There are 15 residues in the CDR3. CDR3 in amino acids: CASSSLAAAADTQYF. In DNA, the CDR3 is TGCGCCAGCAGCTCTTTAGCGGCTGCCGCAGATACGCAGTATTTT.

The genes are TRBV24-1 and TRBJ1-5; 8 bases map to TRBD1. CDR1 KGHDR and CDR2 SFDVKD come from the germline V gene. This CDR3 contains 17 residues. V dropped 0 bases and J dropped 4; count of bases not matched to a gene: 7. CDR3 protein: CATSDLRTGPKNQPQHF. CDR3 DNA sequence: TGTGCCACCAGTGATTTGCGGACAGGGCCGAAAAATCAGCCCCAGCATTTT.

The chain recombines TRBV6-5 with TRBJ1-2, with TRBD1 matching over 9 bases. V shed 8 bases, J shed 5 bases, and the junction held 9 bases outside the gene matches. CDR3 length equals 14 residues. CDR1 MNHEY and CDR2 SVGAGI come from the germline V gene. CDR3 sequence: CASRTGGLKYGYTF. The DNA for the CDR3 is TGTGCCAGCCGCACAGGGGGCTTAAAATATGGCTACACCTTC.

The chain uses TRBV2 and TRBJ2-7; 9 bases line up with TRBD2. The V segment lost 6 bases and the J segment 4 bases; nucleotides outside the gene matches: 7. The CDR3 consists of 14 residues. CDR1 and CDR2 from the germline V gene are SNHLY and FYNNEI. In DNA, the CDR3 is TGTGCCAGCAGATATAGCGGGGGCGGATACGAGCAGTACTTC. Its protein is CASRYSGGGYEQYF. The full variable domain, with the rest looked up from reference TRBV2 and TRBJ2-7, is EPEVTQTPSHQVTQMGQEVILRCVPISNHLYFYWYRQILGQKVEFLVSFYNNEISEKSEIFDDQFSVERPDGSNFTLKIRSTKLEDSAMYFCASRYSGGGYEQYFGPGTRLTVT.

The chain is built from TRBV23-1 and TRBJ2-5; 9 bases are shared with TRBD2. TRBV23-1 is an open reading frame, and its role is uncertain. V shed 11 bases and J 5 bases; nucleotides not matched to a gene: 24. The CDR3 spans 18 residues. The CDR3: CASLHISASGASGETQYF. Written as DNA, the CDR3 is TGCGCCTCGCTACATATTTCGGCTAGCGGGGCTTCAGGGGAGACCCAGTACTTC.

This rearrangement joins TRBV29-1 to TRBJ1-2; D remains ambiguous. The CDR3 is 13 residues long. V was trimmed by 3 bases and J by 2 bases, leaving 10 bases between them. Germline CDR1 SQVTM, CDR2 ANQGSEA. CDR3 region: CSVEGRLNYGYTF. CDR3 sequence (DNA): TGCAGCGTTGAGGGCAGGTTAAACTATGGCTACACCTTC.

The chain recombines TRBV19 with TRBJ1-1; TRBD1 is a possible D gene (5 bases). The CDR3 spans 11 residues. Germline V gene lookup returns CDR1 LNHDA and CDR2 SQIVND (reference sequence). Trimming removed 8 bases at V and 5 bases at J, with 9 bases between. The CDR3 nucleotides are TGTGCCAGTTCAGGGAGGACTGAAGCTTTCTTT. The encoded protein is CASSGRTEAFF.

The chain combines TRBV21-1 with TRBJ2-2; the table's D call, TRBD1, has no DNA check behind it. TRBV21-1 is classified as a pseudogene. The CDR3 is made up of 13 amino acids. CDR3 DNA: TGTGCCAGCGGACAGGGAGGCACCGGGGAGCTGTTTTTT. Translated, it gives CASGQGGTGELFF.

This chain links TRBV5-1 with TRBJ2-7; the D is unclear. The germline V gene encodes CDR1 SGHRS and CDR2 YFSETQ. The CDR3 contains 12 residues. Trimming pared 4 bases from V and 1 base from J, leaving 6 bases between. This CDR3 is CASSQQSYEQYF. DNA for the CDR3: TGCGCCAGCAGCCAACAGTCCTACGAGCAGTACTTC. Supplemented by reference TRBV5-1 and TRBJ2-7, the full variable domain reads KAGVTQTPRYLIKTRGQQVTLSCSPISGHRSVSWYQQTPGQGLQFLFEYFSETQRNKGNFPGRFSGRQFSNSRSEMNVSTLELGDSALYLCASSQQSYEQYFGPGTRLTVT.

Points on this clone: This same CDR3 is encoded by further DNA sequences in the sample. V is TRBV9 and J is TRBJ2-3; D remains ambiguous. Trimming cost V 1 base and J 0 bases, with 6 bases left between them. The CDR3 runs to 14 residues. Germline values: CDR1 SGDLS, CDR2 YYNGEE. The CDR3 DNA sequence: TGTGCCAGCAGCGTAACATCTAGCACAGATACGCAGTATTTT. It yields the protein CASSVTSSTDTQYF.

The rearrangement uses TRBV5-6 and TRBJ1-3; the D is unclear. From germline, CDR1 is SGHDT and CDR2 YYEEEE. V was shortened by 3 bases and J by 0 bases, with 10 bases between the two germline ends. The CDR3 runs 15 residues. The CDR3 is CASSSRRVSGNTIYF. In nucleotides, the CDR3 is TGTGCCAGCAGCTCCAGACGGGTCTCTGGAAACACCATATATTTT.

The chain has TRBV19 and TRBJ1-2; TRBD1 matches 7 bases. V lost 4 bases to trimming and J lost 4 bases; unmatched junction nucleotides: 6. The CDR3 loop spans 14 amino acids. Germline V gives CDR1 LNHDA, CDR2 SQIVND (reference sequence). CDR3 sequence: CASSTRQGVYGYTF. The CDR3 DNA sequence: TGTGCCAGTAGTACGAGACAGGGCGTCTATGGCTACACCTTC.

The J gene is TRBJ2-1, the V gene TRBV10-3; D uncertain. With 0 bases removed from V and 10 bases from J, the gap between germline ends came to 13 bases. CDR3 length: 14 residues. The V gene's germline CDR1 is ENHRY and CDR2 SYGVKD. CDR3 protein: CAISESRNVGEQFF. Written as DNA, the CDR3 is TGTGCCATCAGTGAGTCGAGGAATGTAGGCGAGCAGTTCTTC.

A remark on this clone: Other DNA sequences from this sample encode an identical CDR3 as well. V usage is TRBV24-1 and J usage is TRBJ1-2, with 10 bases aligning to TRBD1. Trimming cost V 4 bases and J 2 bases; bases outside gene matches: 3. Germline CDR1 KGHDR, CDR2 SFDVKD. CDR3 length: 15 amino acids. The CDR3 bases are TGTGCCACCAGTGACCCGGGACAGGGGAACTATGGCTACACCTTC. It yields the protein CATSDPGQGNYGYTF.

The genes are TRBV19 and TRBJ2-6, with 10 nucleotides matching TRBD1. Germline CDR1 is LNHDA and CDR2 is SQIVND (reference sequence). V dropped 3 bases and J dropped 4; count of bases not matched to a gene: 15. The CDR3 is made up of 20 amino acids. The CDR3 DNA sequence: TGTGCCAGTAGTATCGCGGGGACAGGGGCCCAGGGCGGGGGGGCCAACGTCCTGACTTTC. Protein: CASSIAGTGAQGGGANVLTF.

CDR3 sequence (DNA): TGTGCCAGCGGGGGACAGTTCTCTGGAAACACCATATATTTT. Translating gives CASGGQFSGNTIYF. The chain employs TRBV2 and TRBJ1-3; TRBD1 matches 7 bases. The V gene's germline CDR1 is SNHLY and CDR2 FYNNEI. V lost 8 bases, J lost 0 bases, and 4 bases stayed unmatched. The CDR3 has 14 amino acids.

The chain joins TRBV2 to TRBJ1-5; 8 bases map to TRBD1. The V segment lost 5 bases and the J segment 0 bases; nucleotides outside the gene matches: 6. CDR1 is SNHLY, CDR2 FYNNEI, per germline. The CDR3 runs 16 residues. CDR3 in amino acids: CASSSDRVGSNQPQHF. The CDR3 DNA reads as TGTGCCAGCAGTTCGGACAGGGTGGGTAGCAATCAGCCCCAGCATTTT.

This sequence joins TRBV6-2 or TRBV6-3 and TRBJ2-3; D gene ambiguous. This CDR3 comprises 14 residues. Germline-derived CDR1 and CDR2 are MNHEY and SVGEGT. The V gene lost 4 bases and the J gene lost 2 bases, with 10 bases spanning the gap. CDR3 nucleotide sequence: TGTGCCAGCAGTTTTAGTAGCCACACAGATACGCAGTATTTT. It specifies CASSFSSHTDTQYF.

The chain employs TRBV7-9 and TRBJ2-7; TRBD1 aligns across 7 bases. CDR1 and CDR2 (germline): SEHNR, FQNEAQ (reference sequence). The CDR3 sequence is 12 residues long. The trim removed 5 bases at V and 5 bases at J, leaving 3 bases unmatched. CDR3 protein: CASSRDSNEQYF. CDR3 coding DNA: TGTGCCAGCAGCAGGGACAGTAACGAGCAGTACTTC.

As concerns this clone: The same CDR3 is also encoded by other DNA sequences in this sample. The CDR3 region is CASSLNRGTEAFF. CDR3 coding DNA: TGTGCCAGCAGCCTCAACAGGGGGACCGAAGCTTTCTTT. V usage is TRBV11-2 and J usage is TRBJ1-1; 8 positions match TRBD1. The V and J ends lost 5 bases and 8 bases, in that order; junction bases with no gene match: 7. Germline values: CDR1 SGHAT, CDR2 FQNNGV. CDR3 length equals 13 residues.

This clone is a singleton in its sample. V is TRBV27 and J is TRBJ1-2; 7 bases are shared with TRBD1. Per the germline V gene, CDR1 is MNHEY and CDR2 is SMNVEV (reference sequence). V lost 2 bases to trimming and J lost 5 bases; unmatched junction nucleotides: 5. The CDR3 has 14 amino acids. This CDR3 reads CASSLRTGLYGYTF. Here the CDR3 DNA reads TGTGCCAGCAGTTTACGGACAGGATTGTATGGCTACACCTTC.

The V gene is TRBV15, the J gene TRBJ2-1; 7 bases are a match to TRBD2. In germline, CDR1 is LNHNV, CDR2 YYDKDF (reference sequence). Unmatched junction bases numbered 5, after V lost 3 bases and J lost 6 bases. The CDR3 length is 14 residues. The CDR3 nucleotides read TGTGCCACCAGCAGGTCCGGGACTATCAATGAGCAGTTCTTC. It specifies CATSRSGTINEQFF.